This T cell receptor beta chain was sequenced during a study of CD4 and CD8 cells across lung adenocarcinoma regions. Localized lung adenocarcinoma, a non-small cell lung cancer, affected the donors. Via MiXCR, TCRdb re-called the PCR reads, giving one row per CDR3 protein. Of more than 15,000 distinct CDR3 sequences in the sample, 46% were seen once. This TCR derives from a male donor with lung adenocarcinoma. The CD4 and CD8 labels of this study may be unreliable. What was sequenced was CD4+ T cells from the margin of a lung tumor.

This CDR3 is CASSLHSGRGDEQFF. CDR3 in DNA: TGCGCCAGCAGCTTACATAGCGGGAGAGGGGATGAGCAGTTCTTC. The chain uses TRBV5-1 and TRBJ2-1; 9 bases agree with TRBD2. V lost 2 bases to trimming and J lost 8 bases; unmatched junction nucleotides: 8. Looked up from germline, CDR1 is SGHRS and CDR2 is YFSETQ. The CDR3 extends over 15 amino acids.